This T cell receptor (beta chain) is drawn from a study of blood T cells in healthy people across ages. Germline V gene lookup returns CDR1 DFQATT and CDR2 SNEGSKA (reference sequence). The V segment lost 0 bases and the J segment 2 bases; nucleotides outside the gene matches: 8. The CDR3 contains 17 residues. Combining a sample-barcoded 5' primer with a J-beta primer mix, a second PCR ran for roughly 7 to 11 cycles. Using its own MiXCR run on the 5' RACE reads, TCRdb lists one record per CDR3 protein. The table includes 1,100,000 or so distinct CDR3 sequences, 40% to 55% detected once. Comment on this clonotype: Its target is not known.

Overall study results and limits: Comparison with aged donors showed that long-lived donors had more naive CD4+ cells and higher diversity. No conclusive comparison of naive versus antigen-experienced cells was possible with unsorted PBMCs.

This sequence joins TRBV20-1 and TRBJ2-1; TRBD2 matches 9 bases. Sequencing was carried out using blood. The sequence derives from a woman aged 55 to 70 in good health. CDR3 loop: CSARDPESGGPYNEQFF. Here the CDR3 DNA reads TGCAGTGCTAGAGATCCGGAAAGCGGGGGGCCCTACAATGAGCAGTTCTTC.